What follows are 11 T cell receptor beta chains derived from one specimen sequenced in a study of blood T cell repertoires in COVID-19 (dated by TCRdb to the early 2020s). Receptor libraries were prepared by the immunoSEQ multiplex PCR assay. What TCRdb holds here is the immuneACCESS table cut down to in-frame rearrangements. Part of the clones is not present; checked against another copy, under half of the missing clones reflect an unresolved V gene, and the others are unexplained. This sample holds 200,000 or so clones; approximately 90% were observed only once. Jointly, the top ten make up about 4% of the sample. Source material: PBMCs or T cells enriched from blood (not recorded which). Receptors were obtained from a middle-aged woman with acute COVID-19.

The table lists this clone with a few counts. The gene calls are TRBV20-1 and TRBJ1-1; D is undetermined. The CDR3 runs 11 residues. Germline CDR1 is DFQATT and CDR2 is SNEGSKA (reference sequence). With 0 bases removed from V and 4 bases from J, the gap between germline ends came to 3 bases. CDR3 DNA sequence: TGCAGTGCTAGAGATCTCACTGAAGCTTTCTTT. Translation: CSARDLTEAFF.

The V gene is TRBV6-5, the J gene TRBJ2-7, with D possibly being TRBD1 (5 bases). The germline V gene encodes CDR1 MNHEY and CDR2 SVGAGI. With 8 bases removed from V and 3 bases from J, the gap between germline ends came to 8 bases. This CDR3 contains 11 residues. The CDR3, as DNA: TGTGCCAGCTTTGACAGCTACGAGCAGTACTTC. Translating it yields CASFDSYEQYF.

The V and J genes are TRBV27 and TRBJ2-2, with 8 nucleotides matching TRBD1. The V and J ends lost 4 bases and 5 bases, in that order; junction bases with no gene match: 12. This CDR3 is built from 17 residues. From germline, CDR1 is MNHEY and CDR2 SMNVEV (reference sequence). As DNA, the CDR3 is TGTGCCAGCAGTTATTCAGGGGGCGATCTAATGACCGGGGAGCTGTTTTTT. As protein: CASSYSGGDLMTGELFF.

The chain has TRBV7-8 and TRBJ2-7; TRBD1 agrees at 9 bases. The CDR3 is 13 residues long. CDR1 is SGHVS and CDR2 is FQNEAQ in the germline V gene. V trimming: 3 bases; J trimming: 4 bases; junction bases outside the gene matches: 1. This chain's CDR3 is CASSLTGGYEQYF. The CDR3 region has the DNA TGTGCCAGCAGCTTGACAGGGGGTTACGAGCAGTACTTC.

This clone has a single count. The chain has TRBV5-1 and TRBJ1-6, with 8 bases aligning to TRBD1. Germline CDR1 SGHRS, CDR2 YFSETQ. The CDR3 spans 16 residues. After removal of 3 bases from V and 8 bases from J, the junction contained 10 bases not matched to a gene. CDR3 coding DNA: TGCGCCAGCAGCTCGGGAACGACAGGGGAAGATTCACCCCTCCACTTT. This codes for CASSSGTTGEDSPLHF.

This chain uses TRBV11-2 with TRBJ2-3; maybe TRBD1 (5 bases). The germline CDR1 and CDR2 sequences are SGHAT and FQNNGV. The CDR3 is 15 amino acids. The V end was cut by 0 bases, the J end by 6 bases, with 13 bases between. This chain's CDR3 is CASSLDPGSGDTQYF. The CDR3 nucleotides are TGTGCCAGCAGCTTAGATCCCGGGTCAGGGGATACGCAGTATTTT.

V and J are TRBV6-5 and TRBJ2-1; TRBD2 agrees at 10 bases. The CDR3 has 15 residues. The germline V gene encodes CDR1 MNHEY and CDR2 SVGAGI. V shed 6 bases, J shed 4 bases, and the junction held 6 bases outside the gene matches. The CDR3, as DNA: TGTGCCAGCAGCGTACTAGCGGGGTCTTACAATGAGCAGTTCTTC. Protein product: CASSVLAGSYNEQFF.

This clone was seen a few times. This sample also contains other DNA sequences that code for the same CDR3. The rearrangement links TRBV27 to TRBJ1-6, with TRBD1 matching 9 bases. CDR1 is MNHEY and CDR2 is SMNVEV in the germline V gene (reference sequence). Trimming cost V 6 bases and J 6 bases; bases outside gene matches: 3. The CDR3 spans 14 residues. The CDR3, as DNA: TGTGCCAGCAGCCGGGACAGGGCTAATTCACCCCTCCACTTT. Translation: CASSRDRANSPLHF.

This rearrangement joins TRBV14 to TRBJ2-1; no clear D. Germline V gives CDR1 SGHDN, CDR2 FVKESK. This CDR3 has 13 amino acids. Trimming took 1 base from V and 6 from J, leaving 7 bases between them. The DNA of the CDR3 is TGTGCCAGCAGCCAAGTGGGCTTCAATGAGCAGTTCTTC. Translated, it gives CASSQVGFNEQFF.

The chain uses TRBV5-1 and TRBJ1-5; 9 bases are shared with TRBD1. CDR1 is SGHRS, CDR2 YFSETQ, per germline. The CDR3 is 15 amino acids. V trimming: 4 bases; J trimming: 2 bases; junction bases outside the gene matches: 4. CDR3 residues: CASSPRTGGNQPQHF. The CDR3 DNA reads as TGCGCCAGCAGCCCAAGGACAGGGGGCAATCAGCCCCAGCATTTT.

The chain is built from TRBV18 and TRBJ1-1; D might be TRBD1 (5 bases). The germline gives CDR1 KGHSH, CDR2 LQKENI. V lost 2 bases, J lost 7 bases, and 11 bases lay in between. This CDR3 has 13 amino acids. CDR3 nucleotides: TGTGCCAGCTCACCAGATGGGGCAGGTGAAGCTTTCTTT. Translated, it gives CASSPDGAGEAFF.